Below are 28 T cell receptor beta chains sequenced from a single sample in a study of identical twins. TCRdb analysed the 5' RACE reads with MiXCR anew, one entry per CDR3 protein. The sample records more than 400,000 distinct CDR3 sequences, approximately 14% being singletons. The same specimen was also included in a second study, on yellow fever vaccine responses in identical twins.

Sequencing was done on a sample of CD4+ T cells sorted from blood. These receptors originate from a woman in her late teens or twenties in good health.

This clonotype was seen repeatedly, ten times or more. The chain has TRBV11-2 and TRBJ2-4; TRBD1 is a possible D gene (6 bases). CDR1 is SGHAT and CDR2 is FQNNGV in the germline V gene. The length of the CDR3 is 17 residues. V was pared by 2 bases and J by 3 bases, with 17 bases between. The CDR3 DNA is TGTGCCAGCAGCTTATTGGGGGCAGGGGACCGCAAAAACATTCAGTACTTC. The encoded protein is CASSLLGAGDRKNIQYF.

This clonotype was seen more than once but under ten times. This sequence joins TRBV4-1 and TRBJ2-1, with D perhaps TRBD2 (7 bases). The CDR3 totals 17 residues. In germline, CDR1 is MGHRA, CDR2 YSYEKL. Trimming took off 4 bases at V and 3 bases at J, with 19 bases between the two ends. In DNA form, the CDR3 reads TGCGCCAGCAGCCCGATCGGACGGGGGGCCGTCTACAATGAGCAGTTCTTC. Amino acid sequence: CASSPIGRGAVYNEQFF.

This clonotype was detected ten times or more. The V gene is TRBV29-1, the J gene TRBJ2-1; D is possibly TRBD1 or TRBD2 (7 bases each). Germline assignment: CDR1 SQVTM and CDR2 ANQGSEA. The CDR3 is 16 residues long. The germline V and J ends were trimmed by 8 bases and 0 bases, with 20 bases remaining between them. CDR3 sequence: CSSMDRWGGSYNEQFF. As DNA, the CDR3 is TGCAGCTCCATGGACAGGTGGGGGGGCTCCTACAATGAGCAGTTCTTC.

This clonotype has more than one count but fewer than ten. V and J are TRBV10-3 and TRBJ2-1; 12 bases agree with TRBD2. V lost 6 bases to trimming and J lost 9 bases; unmatched junction nucleotides: 9. The V gene's germline CDR1 is ENHRY and CDR2 SYGVKD. The CDR3 extends over 15 amino acids. The CDR3 coding sequence is TGTGCCATCAGCGCCGGCCTAGCGGGAGGGGGTGAGCAGTTCTTC. Residues: CAISAGLAGGGEQFF.

J is TRBJ1-5 and V is TRBV12-3 or TRBV12-4; tentatively, D is TRBD1 (5 bases). Deletions cut 7 bases from V and 11 bases from J, with 21 bases between. CDR3 size: 14 residues. CDR3 sequence: CASTHGASAGAQHF. The CDR3 nucleotides read TGTGCCAGCACCCACGGGGCAAGCGCGGGAGCCCAGCATTTT.

The chain recombines TRBV7-9 with TRBJ2-1, with a tentative D call TRBD2 (5 bases). The CDR3 is made up of 14 amino acids. Germline V gene data show CDR1 as SEHNR and CDR2 as FQNEAQ (reference sequence). V was clipped by 8 bases and J by 7 bases, with 18 bases between them. The CDR3 loop is CASHDDRRGNEQFF. In nucleotides, the CDR3 is TGTGCCAGCCACGATGATAGGCGCGGGAATGAGCAGTTCTTC.

This clonotype showed up just a few times. The CDR3: CASRNPGQNEQFF. The CDR3 nucleotides are TGTGCCAGCAGGAACCCAGGACAGAATGAGCAGTTCTTC. This chain connects TRBV7-3 to TRBJ2-1; D might be TRBD1 (6 bases). This CDR3 is 13 amino acids long. V was clipped by 6 bases and J by 7 bases, with 13 bases between them. The germline CDR1 and CDR2 sequences are SGHTA and FQGTGA.

In its sample, this clonotype was seen a few times. The rearrangement uses TRBV12-3 or TRBV12-4 and TRBJ1-1; weak D call: TRBD1 (5 bases). This CDR3 comprises 13 residues. Trimming removed 3 bases at V and 6 bases at J, with 11 bases between. CDR3 DNA: TGTGCCAGCAGTTTTGCCGGGGGTTCTGAAGCTTTCTTT. As protein: CASSFAGGSEAFF.

The J gene is TRBJ2-1, the V gene TRBV12-5; no definite D call. The V end was cut by 2 bases, the J end by 5 bases, with 10 bases between. CDR3 length: 14 amino acids. Germline assignment: CDR1 LGHNT and CDR2 FRNRAP. CDR3 in amino acids: CASGLPLDHNEQFF. The CDR3, as DNA: TGTGCTAGTGGTTTGCCTCTGGACCACAATGAGCAGTTCTTC.

The V and J genes are TRBV2 and TRBJ2-3; D gene uncertain. The CDR3 loop spans 13 amino acids. Germline lookup yields CDR1 SNHLY and CDR2 FYNNEI. V was clipped by 7 bases and J by 0 bases, with 8 bases between them. This CDR3 reads CASISRSTDTQYF. CDR3 bases: TGTGCCAGCATTTCCCGAAGCACAGATACGCAGTATTTT.

This chain uses TRBV6-5 with TRBJ1-2; maybe TRBD1 (5 bases). This CDR3 region has 16 residues. V lost 4 bases to trimming and J lost 0 bases, with 15 bases between them. The germline V gene encodes CDR1 MNHEY and CDR2 SVGAGI. For the CDR3, the DNA is TGTGCCAGCAGTTCGCAGGGACCGAAAGCTAACTATGGCTACACCTTC. Its protein is CASSSQGPKANYGYTF.

This clonotype was detected only a few times. This rearrangement joins TRBV27 to TRBJ2-3, with TRBD1 matching over 7 bases. The germline V gene encodes CDR1 MNHEY and CDR2 SMNVEV (reference sequence). The ends lost 3 bases at V and 5 bases at J; junction bases unmatched: 5. The CDR3 sequence is 14 residues long. CDR3 region: CASSFQGVLDTQYF. The CDR3, as DNA: TGTGCCAGCAGTTTCCAGGGGGTCCTAGATACGCAGTATTTT.

This clonotype occurred a few times. The V call is TRBV10-3, the J call TRBJ2-1; 7 bases are a match to TRBD1. The CDR3 sequence is 13 residues long. V lost 5 bases, J lost 4 bases, and 2 bases stayed unmatched. Germline-derived CDR1 and CDR2 are ENHRY and SYGVKD. CDR3 loop: CAISSGGYNEQFF. CDR3 DNA sequence: TGTGCCATCAGTTCAGGGGGATACAATGAGCAGTTCTTC.

The V call is TRBV5-1, the J call TRBJ1-1, with TRBD1 matching over 10 bases. V dropped 3 bases and J dropped 4; count of bases not matched to a gene: 6. The CDR3 sequence is 15 residues long. Germline V CDR1 and CDR2: SGHRS, YFSETQ. The CDR3 coding sequence is TGCGCCAGCAGCTGGGGACAGGGGCAGAGCACTGAAGCTTTCTTT. Its protein is CASSWGQGQSTEAFF. The complete variable domain, with remaining parts taken from reference TRBV5-1 and TRBJ1-1, reads KAGVTQTPRYLIKTRGQQVTLSCSPISGHRSVSWYQQTPGQGLQFLFEYFSETQRNKGNFPGRFSGRQFSNSRSEMNVSTLELGDSALYLCASSWGQGQSTEAFFGQGTRLTVV.

In its sample, this clonotype was seen a few times. The chain is built from TRBV2 and TRBJ2-3; no clear D. V lost 3 bases, J lost 7 bases, and 11 bases lay in between. CDR3 length: 13 residues. Germline V CDR1 and CDR2: SNHLY, FYNNEI. The CDR3 spells CASSEPSSYTQYF. Here the CDR3 DNA reads TGTGCCAGCAGTGAGCCCAGTTCCTATACGCAGTATTTT. The full variable domain, completed using reference TRBV2 and TRBJ2-3, is EPEVTQTPSHQVTQMGQEVILRCVPISNHLYFYWYRQILGQKVEFLVSFYNNEISEKSEIFDDQFSVERPDGSNFTLKIRSTKLEDSAMYFCASSEPSSYTQYFGPGTRLTVL.

The V gene is TRBV6-1, the J gene TRBJ2-7; D gene uncertain. Trimming removed 7 bases from V and 4 bases from J, with 17 bases in between. CDR1 is MNHNS, CDR2 SASEGT, per germline. The length of the CDR3 is 14 residues. CDR3 residues: CASKPRVSSYEQYV. CDR3 in DNA: TGTGCCAGCAAACCCCGGGTTAGCTCTTACGAGCAGTACGTC.

Ten or more counts support this clonotype. A read error may account for a junction end that differs from germline. The rearrangement links TRBV18 to TRBJ2-7; possible D gene TRBD1, 5 bases. Per the germline V gene, CDR1 is KGHSH and CDR2 is LQKENI. The CDR3 is 12 residues long. CDR3 amino acids: CASSPQAHEQYF. The CDR3 nucleotides are TGTGCCAGCTCGCCACAGGCTCACGAGCAGTACTTC. The entire variable domain, with the rest obtained from reference TRBV18 and TRBJ2-7, is as follows: NAGVMQNPRHLVRRRGQEARLRCSPMKGHSHVYWYRQLPEEGLKFMVYLQKENIIDESGMPKERFSAEFPKEGPSILRIQQVVRGDSAAYFCASSPQAHEQYFGPGTRLTVT.

A few counts support this clonotype. The chain recombines TRBV15 with TRBJ2-2; tentatively, D is TRBD2 (6 bases). Trimming took 6 bases from V and 2 from J, leaving 13 bases between them. There are 15 residues in the CDR3. In germline, CDR1 is LNHNV, CDR2 YYDKDF (reference sequence). The CDR3 region has the DNA TGTGCCACCAGGGAGGGGCGGGGAAACACCGGGGAGCTGTTTTTT. It specifies CATREGRGNTGELFF.

This chain connects TRBV7-2 to TRBJ1-2; D not certain. Germline loops: CDR1 SGHTA, CDR2 FQGNSA. This CDR3 is 15 amino acids long. Trimming removed 0 bases at V and 0 bases at J, with 8 bases between. The CDR3 is CASSLAGLANYGYTF. The CDR3 DNA reads TGTGCCAGCAGCTTAGCGGGGTTAGCTAACTATGGCTACACCTTC.

The V and J genes are TRBV7-8 and TRBJ2-5; 8 bases match TRBD1. CDR1 and CDR2 (germline): SGHVS, FQNEAQ. Trimming removed 5 bases from V and 5 bases from J; junction bases left unmatched: 10. The length of the CDR3 is 15 residues. Here the CDR3 DNA reads TGTGCCAGCAGCAAACGGACAGGGTTGGGGGAGACCCAGTACTTC. It codes for CASSKRTGLGETQYF.

This clonotype was detected a few times. This chain uses TRBV6-5 with TRBJ1-1; D uncertain. Germline lookup yields CDR1 MNHEY and CDR2 SVGAGI. This CDR3 has 12 residues. Trimming shortened V by 5 bases and J by 9 bases, and 13 bases separated the two germline ends. This chain's CDR3 is CASSRANLQAFF. The CDR3, as DNA: TGTGCCAGCAGTCGGGCCAATTTACAAGCTTTCTTT.

This rearrangement joins TRBV20-1 to TRBJ2-7; 8 nucleotides line up with TRBD2. The V gene end was trimmed by 6 bases and the J gene end by 2 bases; junction bases not matched to a gene: 6. CDR3 length: 13 residues. Germline V gives CDR1 DFQATT, CDR2 SNEGSKA (reference sequence). CDR3 in DNA: TGCAGTGCGCGCGGGAGGTGGGCCTACGAGCAGTACTTC. Protein product: CSARGRWAYEQYF.

This clonotype was seen only a few times. The chain has TRBV5-1 and TRBJ2-7; TRBD1 matches at 8 bases. The ends lost 3 bases at V and 2 bases at J; junction bases unmatched: 10. CDR1 SGHRS and CDR2 YFSETQ come from the germline V gene. CDR3 length: 16 amino acids. In DNA form, the CDR3 reads TGCGCCAGCAGCTCGACTACCGGGACAGGCCCCTACGAGCAGTACTTC. As protein: CASSSTTGTGPYEQYF.

This clonotype was recorded a few times. The chain recombines TRBV3-1 with TRBJ2-1; 15 bases align to TRBD2. Germline V gene sequence: CDR1 LGHDT, CDR2 YNNKEL (reference sequence). Germline trimming cut 0 bases from V and 9 bases from J; bases unmatched to any gene: 0. The CDR3 extends over 15 amino acids. CDR3 loop: CASSQEGLAGGEQFF. CDR3 DNA: TGTGCCAGCAGCCAAGAGGGACTAGCGGGAGGTGAGCAGTTCTTC.

The chain recombines TRBV15 with TRBJ1-5; the match to TRBD1 covers 8 bases. Germline V gives CDR1 LNHNV, CDR2 YYDKDF (reference sequence). V dropped 0 bases and J dropped 6; count of bases not matched to a gene: 7. The CDR3 loop spans 16 amino acids. CDR3 protein: CATSRERTGSSQPQHF. The CDR3 DNA reads TGTGCCACCAGCAGAGAGAGGACAGGGTCGTCTCAGCCCCAGCATTTT. The complete variable domain, with remaining parts taken from reference TRBV15 and TRBJ1-5, reads DAMVIQNPRYQVTQFGKPVTLSCSQTLNHNVMYWYQQKSSQAPKLLFHYYDKDFNNEADTPDNFQSRRPNTSFCFLDIRSPGLGDTAMYLCATSRERTGSSQPQHFGDGTRLSIL.

The chain has TRBV5-1 and TRBJ2-1; the D gene is possibly TRBD1 (5 bases). The CDR3 has 16 residues. Looked up from germline, CDR1 is SGHRS and CDR2 is YFSETQ. Trimming removed 2 bases at V and 2 bases at J, with 14 bases between. The CDR3 is CASSFNGRATYNEQFF. DNA for the CDR3: TGCGCCAGCAGCTTTAATGGCAGGGCCACCTACAATGAGCAGTTCTTC.

Only a few counts were recorded for this clonotype. The chain couples TRBV12-3 or TRBV12-4 to TRBJ1-2; a weak D match, TRBD1 (6 bases). The CDR3 is 17 amino acids. Between the trimmed V and J ends, which lost 5 bases and 7 bases, there was a span of 26 bases. The CDR3 DNA reads as TGTGCCAGCAGTCGACGCAGGACAGACCCTCCTTTTGGTGGCTACACCTTC. This sequence encodes CASSRRRTDPPFGGYTF.

Only a few counts were recorded for this clonotype. V gene TRBV20-1 combines with J gene TRBJ2-1; no firm D call. In germline, CDR1 is DFQATT, CDR2 SNEGSKA (reference sequence). The CDR3 runs to 15 residues. Trimming took 6 bases from V and 4 from J, leaving 19 bases between them. As DNA, the CDR3 is TGCAGTGCGGCCAAGGGCGGCCTCCCTTACAATGAGCAGTTCTTC. As protein: CSAAKGGLPYNEQFF.